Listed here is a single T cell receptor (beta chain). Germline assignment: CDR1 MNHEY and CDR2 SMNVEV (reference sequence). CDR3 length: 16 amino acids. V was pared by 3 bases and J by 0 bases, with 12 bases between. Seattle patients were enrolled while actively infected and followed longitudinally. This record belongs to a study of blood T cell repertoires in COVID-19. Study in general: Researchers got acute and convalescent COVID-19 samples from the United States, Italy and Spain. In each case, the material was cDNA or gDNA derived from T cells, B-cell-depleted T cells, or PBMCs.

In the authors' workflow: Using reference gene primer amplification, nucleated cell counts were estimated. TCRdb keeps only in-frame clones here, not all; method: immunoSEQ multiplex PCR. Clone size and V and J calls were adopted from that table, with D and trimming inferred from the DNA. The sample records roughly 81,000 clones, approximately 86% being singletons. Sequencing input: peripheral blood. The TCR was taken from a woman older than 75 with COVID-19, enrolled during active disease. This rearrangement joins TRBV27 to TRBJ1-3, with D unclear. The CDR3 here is CASSFSPGYSGNTIYF. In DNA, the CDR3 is TGTGCCAGCAGTTTTTCCCCAGGCTACTCTGGAAACACCATATATTTT.